One T cell receptor (beta chain) is described in this entry. As yet, its antigen is unknown. It was focal radiation plus CTLA-4 blockade with ipilimumab that patients with chemo-refractory metastatic non-small-cell lung cancer received. Using immunoSEQ multiplex PCR, the repertoire was profiled, and TCRdb retains in-frame clones only, with some absent. The sample includes around 90,000 clones, roughly 80% of them seen just once. The data are from a study of radiotherapy plus CTLA-4 blockade in lung cancer. About the research overall: Disease control reached more than 25%, with objective responses in approximately 17%. Study-level results: Early blood T cell clone dynamics reportedly forecast response best, with interferon-beta. Some TCR clones had been derived from tumors. These clones expanded in peripheral blood after radiotherapy plus ipilimumab.

The starting material was peripheral blood, obtained from a patient treated with radiotherapy plus ipilimumab. The clonotype comes from a human donor with non-small cell lung cancer who had stable disease on radiotherapy plus ipilimumab.

The CDR3: CASSLSGGYYNEQFF. Here the CDR3 DNA reads TGTGCCAGCAGCTTATCAGGGGGGTACTACAATGAGCAGTTCTTC. J is TRBJ2-1 and V is TRBV7-2; D may be TRBD1 (7 bases). The germline V gene encodes CDR1 SGHTA and CDR2 FQGNSA. With 2 bases removed from V and 3 bases from J, the gap between germline ends came to 11 bases. The CDR3 totals 15 residues.